The 2 T cell receptor beta chains presented below share a single source sample, sequenced in a study of T cells in Graves' hyperthyroidism and ophthalmopathy. Amplification of TCR beta CDR3 regions was performed using RNA transcripts as template. HTBI primers were used for first-round RT-PCR of the TCR CDR3. A single record per CDR3 protein comes from TCRdb applying MiXCR to the multiplex PCR reads. The sample yields hundreds of thousands of distinct CDR3 sequences, 12% to 15% seen once. Sequencing was carried out using blood. The receptors stem from a woman aged 18-35 years with Graves' hyperthyroidism.

There are many counts of this clonotype. J is TRBJ2-3 and V is TRBV20-1; no clear D gene. Germline values: CDR1 DFQATT, CDR2 SNEGSKA (reference sequence). The CDR3 runs to 12 residues. V lost 0 bases and J lost 2, with 3 bases in between. The CDR3 DNA is TGCAGTGCTAGAGAGGTCACAGATACGCAGTATTTT. This gives the protein CSAREVTDTQYF.

This clonotype has a count of ten or more. The V and J genes are TRBV12-3 or TRBV12-4 and TRBJ2-5; 12 positions agree with TRBD2. The J segment lost 5 bases and the V segment lost 1 base, leaving 5 bases of the junction unmatched. The CDR3 runs to 16 residues. The CDR3 loop reads CASSLVTSGRSETQYF. DNA for the CDR3: TGTGCCAGCAGTTTAGTGACTAGCGGGAGATCTGAGACCCAGTACTTC.